Below, 25 T cell receptor beta chains from the same sample are listed, as sequenced in a study of shared clonotypes between healthy human individuals. This table comes from immunoSEQ multiplex PCR, and its TCRdb copy is limited to in-frame clones, with some not included. The sample records roughly 1,500,000 clones, approximately 98% being singletons. What was sequenced was naive CD4+ T cells sorted from blood. Regarding subset: CD45RA+ positively selected. These receptors were taken from a young man in good health.

The J gene is TRBJ1-1, the V gene TRBV5-1; 9 bases are a match to TRBD1. The CDR3 loop spans 16 amino acids. V trimming: 0 bases; J trimming: 1 base; junction bases outside the gene matches: 4. Germline CDR1 is SGHRS and CDR2 is YFSETQ. The CDR3 region is CASSLGTGGGNTEAFF. Here the CDR3 DNA reads TGCGCCAGCAGCTTGGGCACAGGGGGCGGGAACACTGAAGCTTTCTTT.

The sample holds one count of this clone. DNA for the CDR3: TGTGCCAGCAGCCAAATAGCGGGAGGGCCCAAAGAGACCCAGTACTTC. It encodes CASSQIAGGPKETQYF. The chain joins TRBV5-8 to TRBJ2-5, with 11 bases matching TRBD2. Per germline, CDR1 SGHTS and CDR2 YDEGEE. This CDR3 has 16 residues. The V gene end was trimmed by 4 bases and the J gene end by 3 bases; junction bases not matched to a gene: 8.

The gene calls are TRBV5-5 and TRBJ2-1; no reliable D call. Trimming cost V 5 bases and J 2 bases, with 8 bases left between them. The CDR3 has 13 residues. CDR1 is SGHKS and CDR2 is YYEKEE in the germline V gene (reference sequence). The CDR3: CASRAEPYNEQFF. CDR3 DNA: TGTGCCAGCAGGGCTGAACCCTACAATGAGCAGTTCTTC.

The rearrangement joins TRBV6-1 to TRBJ2-5; tentatively, D is TRBD1 (6 bases). Trimming pared 4 bases from V and 6 bases from J, leaving 15 bases between. The germline CDR1 and CDR2 sequences are MNHNS and SASEGT. The CDR3 sequence is 14 residues long. CDR3 sequence reads: CASSGSGQFQTQYF. The CDR3 nucleotides are TGTGCCAGCAGTGGATCCGGACAGTTTCAGACCCAGTACTTC.

The chain links TRBV6-1 to TRBJ2-1, with D perhaps assigned TRBD1 or TRBD2 (5 bases each). This CDR3 region has 19 residues. Per germline, CDR1 MNHNS and CDR2 SASEGT. V lost 2 bases, J lost 0 bases, and 20 bases lay in between. CDR3 nucleotide sequence: TGTGCCAGCAGTGAATCCCGCCCAACAGGACTGAGCTCCTACAATGAGCAGTTCTTC. Translating gives CASSESRPTGLSSYNEQFF.

This clone was detected only once. The chain joins TRBV7-2 to TRBJ2-1; tentatively, D is TRBD1 (5 bases). The ends were cut back, 5 bases at V and 9 bases at J, with 14 bases in the middle. The CDR3 runs 13 residues. CDR1 and CDR2 (germline): SGHTA, FQGNSA. The CDR3 reads CASSPTQGVEQFF. DNA for the CDR3: TGTGCCAGCAGCCCAACTCAGGGCGTTGAGCAGTTCTTC. The full variable domain, in which reference TRBV7-2 and TRBJ2-1 provide the parts outside the CDR3, is GAGVSQSPSNKVTEKGKDVELRCDPISGHTALYWYRQSLGQGLEFLIYFQGNSAPDKSGLPSDRFSAERTGGSVSTLTIQRTQQEDSAVYLCASSPTQGVEQFFGPGTRLTVL.

The chain is built from TRBV9 and TRBJ2-3; either TRBD1 or TRBD2 may fit D (5 bases each). The CDR3 is 16 residues long. Trimming stripped 1 base from V and 4 bases from J, with 16 bases between. CDR1 and CDR2 from the germline V gene are SGDLS and YYNGEE. This CDR3 reads CASSVNRDRAPDTQYF. CDR3 bases: TGTGCCAGCAGCGTAAACCGGGACCGCGCCCCAGATACGCAGTATTTT.

This clone was detected once. The chain recombines TRBV7-3 with TRBJ2-1, with 8 bases aligning to TRBD2. This CDR3 spans 15 amino acids. Germline-derived CDR1 and CDR2 are SGHTA and FQGTGA. The J segment lost 4 bases and the V segment lost 3 bases, leaving 5 bases of the junction unmatched. The CDR3, as DNA: TGTGCCAGCAGCTTTACTAGCGGAGTTTACAATGAGCAGTTCTTC. Its protein product is CASSFTSGVYNEQFF.

This chain uses TRBV4-3 with TRBJ2-7; 9 bases line up with TRBD1. This CDR3 has 15 residues. Germline V gene data show CDR1 as LGHNA and CDR2 as YSLEER. The V segment lost 1 base and the J segment 2 bases; nucleotides outside the gene matches: 3. CDR3 nucleotides: TGCGCCAGCAGCCAAGGACAGGGGGGGACCTACGAGCAGTACTTC. Encoded protein: CASSQGQGGTYEQYF.

This clone was recorded only once. This sample includes further DNA sequences coding for the same CDR3. J is TRBJ1-2 and V is TRBV7-2, with D uncertain. In germline, CDR1 is SGHTA, CDR2 FQGNSA. The V gene lost 2 bases and the J gene lost 5 bases, with 3 bases spanning the gap. The CDR3 loop spans 11 amino acids. The CDR3: CASSLFYGYTF. The CDR3 nucleotides read TGTGCCAGCAGCTTATTTTATGGCTACACCTTC.

This sequence joins TRBV4-3 and TRBJ2-5; D is unclear. With 1 base removed from V and 1 base from J, the gap between germline ends came to 10 bases. This CDR3 is 15 amino acids long. Germline values: CDR1 LGHNA, CDR2 YSLEER. CDR3 coding DNA: TGCGCCAGCAGCCAAGGGACCGGTGGCCAAGAGACCCAGTACTTC. Translation gives CASSQGTGGQETQYF.

The rearrangement uses TRBV10-3 and TRBJ2-5, with TRBD1 identical over 10 bases. The V segment lost 4 bases and the J segment 1 base; nucleotides outside the gene matches: 3. CDR3 length equals 15 residues. The germline gives CDR1 ENHRY, CDR2 SYGVKD. The chain's CDR3 is CAISAGTGVQETQYF. CDR3 bases: TGTGCCATCAGTGCGGGGACAGGGGTCCAAGAGACCCAGTACTTC.

This chain links TRBV9 with TRBJ1-1, with D unclear. CDR1 SGDLS and CDR2 YYNGEE come from the germline V gene. With 4 bases removed from V and 4 bases from J, the gap between germline ends came to 17 bases. This CDR3 region has 15 residues. The CDR3 loop reads CASSLEASEVTEAFF. The DNA of the CDR3 is TGTGCCAGCAGCCTAGAAGCTTCGGAGGTCACTGAAGCTTTCTTT.

For this clone: Other DNA sequences in the same sample also yield this CDR3. The chain employs TRBV6-5 and TRBJ1-2; D is unresolved. Trimming left V 3 bases short and J 2 bases short, with 7 bases between. The germline V gene encodes CDR1 MNHEY and CDR2 SVGAGI. CDR3 length: 13 residues. The CDR3 here is CASSYDGNYGYTF. Written as DNA, the CDR3 is TGTGCCAGCAGTTATGACGGAAACTATGGCTACACCTTC.

V and J are TRBV19 and TRBJ2-7; the D gene is possibly TRBD2 (6 bases). Trimming removed 4 bases at V and 4 bases at J, with 14 bases between. CDR3 length: 14 amino acids. From germline, CDR1 is LNHDA and CDR2 SQIVND (reference sequence). The CDR3 DNA reads as TGTGCCAGTAGTACACGAGGACGGGGGTACGAGCAGTACTTC. This codes for CASSTRGRGYEQYF.

The rearrangement links TRBV18 to TRBJ2-3; D is uncertain. The length of the CDR3 is 15 residues. V dropped 2 bases and J dropped 0 bases, with 9 bases sitting between them. Germline loops: CDR1 KGHSH, CDR2 LQKENI. The CDR3 bases are TGTGCCAGCTCACCATTTCAGTCTAGCACAGATACGCAGTATTTT. Translating it yields CASSPFQSSTDTQYF.

The rearrangement joins TRBV27 to TRBJ1-1; D is perhaps TRBD1 (5 bases). The CDR3 is 17 amino acids. The germline CDR1 and CDR2 sequences are MNHEY and SMNVEV (reference sequence). V lost 4 bases to trimming and J lost 1 base, with 19 bases between them. CDR3 in DNA: TGTGCCAGCAGTTCCGCAGGGCCCGGGCGACCGAACACTGAAGCTTTCTTT. As protein: CASSSAGPGRPNTEAFF.

The rearrangement joins TRBV5-4 to TRBJ1-1; D call uncertain. Trimming cost V 4 bases and J 3 bases, with 16 bases left between them. The CDR3 extends over 15 amino acids. CDR1 is SGHNT, CDR2 YYREEE, per germline (reference sequence). CDR3 nucleotides: TGTGCCAGCAGCGAGGCAAGCATGGGTGACACTGAAGCTTTCTTT. This gives the protein CASSEASMGDTEAFF.

The chain joins TRBV7-2 to TRBJ2-4; D is unresolved. Trimming took off 5 bases at V and 9 bases at J, with 11 bases between the two ends. The CDR3 extends over 12 amino acids. Germline lookup yields CDR1 SGHTA and CDR2 FQGNSA. CDR3 nucleotides: TGTGCCAGCAGCCGCCCGATGGGCATTCAGTACTTC. Encoded protein: CASSRPMGIQYF.

The chain joins TRBV14 to TRBJ1-4; weak D call: TRBD1 (6 bases). V dropped 1 base and J dropped 8 bases, with 14 bases sitting between them. The CDR3 consists of 15 residues. Germline V gives CDR1 SGHDN, CDR2 FVKESK. The CDR3 loop reads CASSQVVGAAEKLFF. As DNA, the CDR3 is TGTGCCAGCAGCCAAGTGGTGGGGGCGGCCGAAAAACTGTTTTTT. The entire variable domain, with the rest obtained from reference TRBV14 and TRBJ1-4, is as follows: EAGVTQFPSHSVIEKGQTVTLRCDPISGHDNLYWYRRVMGKEIKFLLHFVKESKQDESGMPNNRFLAERTGGTYSTLKVQPAELEDSGVYFCASSQVVGAAEKLFFGSGTQLSVL.

The genes are TRBV11-2 and TRBJ2-1; 7 bases agree with TRBD2. Per germline, CDR1 SGHAT and CDR2 FQNNGV. The CDR3 consists of 17 residues. Unmatched junction bases numbered 9, after V lost 0 bases and J lost 4 bases. CDR3 DNA sequence: TGTGCCAGCAGCTTAGACCCCTCGCGGGAGAGGTACAATGAGCAGTTCTTC. It is translated as CASSLDPSRERYNEQFF.

The V gene is TRBV11-3, the J gene TRBJ2-2; D not certain. Germline lookup yields CDR1 SGHNT and CDR2 YENEEA. Trimming pared 6 bases from V and 4 bases from J, leaving 12 bases between. The CDR3 runs to 14 residues. CDR3 residues: CASSKSGTTGELFF. As DNA, the CDR3 is TGTGCCAGCAGTAAATCCGGAACCACCGGGGAGCTGTTTTTT.

This clone was seen just once. V and J are TRBV5-1 and TRBJ2-7; no clear D gene. With 0 bases removed from V and 2 bases from J, the gap between germline ends came to 12 bases. CDR1 and CDR2 from the germline V gene are SGHRS and YFSETQ. The CDR3 consists of 15 residues. The CDR3 loop is CASSLEVRTPYEQYF. CDR3 coding DNA: TGCGCCAGCAGCTTGGAAGTCAGGACGCCCTACGAGCAGTACTTC. The whole variable domain, remainder taken from reference TRBV5-1 and TRBJ2-7, is KAGVTQTPRYLIKTRGQQVTLSCSPISGHRSVSWYQQTPGQGLQFLFEYFSETQRNKGNFPGRFSGRQFSNSRSEMNVSTLELGDSALYLCASSLEVRTPYEQYFGPGTRLTVT.

Notes on this clone: Other nucleotide sequences from this sample produce the same CDR3. The V call is TRBV18, the J call TRBJ2-1; 7 nucleotides agree with TRBD1. The V segment lost 0 bases and the J segment 6 bases; nucleotides outside the gene matches: 2. The CDR3 totals 14 residues. The germline V gene has CDR1 KGHSH and CDR2 LQKENI. This CDR3 is CASSPPTGSNEQFF. CDR3 DNA: TGTGCCAGCTCACCACCGACAGGGAGCAATGAGCAGTTCTTC.

This clone appeared once. In nucleotides, the CDR3 is TGTGCCAGCAGCTCAGGCTCGGGAGGAGGCGATACGCAGTATTTT. This translates into CASSSGSGGGDTQYF. The rearrangement links TRBV5-4 to TRBJ2-3; 7 bases are a match to TRBD2. The CDR3 is made up of 15 amino acids. Trimming removed 3 bases from V and 6 bases from J; junction bases left unmatched: 10. Germline V gene sequence: CDR1 SGHNT, CDR2 YYREEE (reference sequence).